What follows describes a single TCR beta chain. Its antigen remains unidentified. PCR used 60 Vbeta primers and 13 Jbeta primers. Assay: immunoSEQ multiplex PCR; the TCRdb copy retains only in-frame clones and omits some. The data contain under 200,000 clones, approximately 70% of them seen just once; the ten biggest clones take up less than 3.5%. CDR3 length: 11 residues. Trimming stripped 4 bases from V and 13 bases from J, with 13 bases between. Looked up from germline, CDR1 is SEHNR and CDR2 is FQNEAQ (reference sequence). The sample is drawn from a study of cytomegalovirus exposure and HLA in healthy donors. Whole-study findings and limits: Upon later analysis, HLA-associated TCR beta chains proved more clonally expanded than other, equally common chains.

The J gene is TRBJ2-5, the V gene TRBV7-9; D not resolved. Material: PBMCs. The TCR sequence derives from a woman in her thirties or forties in good health and CMV-seropositive. CDR3 nucleotide sequence: TGTGCCAGCAGCTCCGCCCGCGAACTGTACTTC. Residues: CASSSARELYF.